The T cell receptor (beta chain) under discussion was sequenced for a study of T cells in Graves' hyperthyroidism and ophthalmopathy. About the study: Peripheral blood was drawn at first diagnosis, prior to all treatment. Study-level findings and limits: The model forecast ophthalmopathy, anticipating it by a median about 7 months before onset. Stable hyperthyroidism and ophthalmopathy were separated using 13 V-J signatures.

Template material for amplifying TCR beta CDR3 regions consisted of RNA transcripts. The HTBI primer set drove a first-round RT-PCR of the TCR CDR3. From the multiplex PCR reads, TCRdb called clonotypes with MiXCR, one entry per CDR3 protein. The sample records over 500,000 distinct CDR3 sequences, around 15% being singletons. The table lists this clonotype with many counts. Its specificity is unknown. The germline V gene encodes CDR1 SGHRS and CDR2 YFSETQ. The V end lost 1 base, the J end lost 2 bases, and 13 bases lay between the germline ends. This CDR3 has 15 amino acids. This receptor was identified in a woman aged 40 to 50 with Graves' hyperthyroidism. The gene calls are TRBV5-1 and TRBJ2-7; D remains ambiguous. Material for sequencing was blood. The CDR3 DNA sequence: TGCGCCAGCAGCTTGAATGGTAACCCAGCCTACGAGCAGTACTTC. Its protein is CASSLNGNPAYEQYF.